A single sample is the source of the 2 T cell receptor beta chains below, sequenced in a study of blood T cell repertoires in COVID-19. Measured with immunoSEQ multiplex PCR; TCRdb has only the in-frame clones, and not every one. The repertoire holds more than 150,000 clones, with about 85% as singletons. The material sequenced was peripheral blood. These receptors were collected from a woman of 80 years or more with acute or convalescent COVID-19.

The V and J genes are TRBV7-2 and TRBJ2-7; TRBD1 might be the D (6 bases). Germline CDR1 is SGHTA and CDR2 is FQGNSA. The CDR3 loop spans 13 amino acids. V was shortened by 4 bases and J by 3 bases, with 10 bases between the two germline ends. The CDR3 nucleotides are TGTGCCAGCAGCTGGACAGACCGCTACGAGCAGTACTTC. This codes for CASSWTDRYEQYF.

The gene calls are TRBV5-4 and TRBJ1-1; 12 nucleotides agree with TRBD1. This CDR3 region has 17 residues. Germline values: CDR1 SGHNT, CDR2 YYREEE (reference sequence). V shed 0 bases, J shed 4 bases, and the junction held 7 bases outside the gene matches. The CDR3, as DNA: TGTGCCAGCAGCTTGGGGGGGACAGGGGGCTTGGTCACTGAAGCTTTCTTT. This translates into CASSLGGTGGLVTEAFF.